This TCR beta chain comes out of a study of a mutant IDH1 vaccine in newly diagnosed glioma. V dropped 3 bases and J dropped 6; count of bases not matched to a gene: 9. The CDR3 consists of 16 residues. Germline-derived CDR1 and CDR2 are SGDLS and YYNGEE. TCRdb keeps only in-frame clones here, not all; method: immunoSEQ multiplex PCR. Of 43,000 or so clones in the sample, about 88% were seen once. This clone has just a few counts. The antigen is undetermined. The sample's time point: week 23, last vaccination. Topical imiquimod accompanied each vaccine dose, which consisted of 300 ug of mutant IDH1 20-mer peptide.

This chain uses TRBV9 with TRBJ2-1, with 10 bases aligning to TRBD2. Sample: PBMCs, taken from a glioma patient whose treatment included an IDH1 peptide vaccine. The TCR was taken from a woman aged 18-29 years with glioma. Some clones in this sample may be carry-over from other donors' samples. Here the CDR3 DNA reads TGTGCCAGCAGCGCCCTGGGGAGCGGGAGGGCCAATGAGCAGTTCTTC. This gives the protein CASSALGSGRANEQFF.